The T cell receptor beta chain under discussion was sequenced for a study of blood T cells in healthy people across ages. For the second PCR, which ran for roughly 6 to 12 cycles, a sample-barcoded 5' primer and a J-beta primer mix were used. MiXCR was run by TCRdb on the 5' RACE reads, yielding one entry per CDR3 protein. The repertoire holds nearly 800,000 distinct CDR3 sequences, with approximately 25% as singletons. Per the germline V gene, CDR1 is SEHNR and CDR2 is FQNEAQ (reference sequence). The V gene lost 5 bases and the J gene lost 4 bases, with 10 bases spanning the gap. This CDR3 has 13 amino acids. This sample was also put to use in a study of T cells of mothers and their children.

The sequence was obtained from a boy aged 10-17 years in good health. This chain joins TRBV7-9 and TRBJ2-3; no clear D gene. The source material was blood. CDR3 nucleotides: TGTGCCAGCAGCCCTACCGCGGCAGATACGCAGTATTTT. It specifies CASSPTAADTQYF.